Sequencing of this TCR beta chain was carried out in a study of shared clonotypes between healthy human individuals. Worth noting for this clone: What it binds is not known.

Study conclusions and caveats: Unshared clonotypes carried lower generation probabilities than those common to all four donors. Generally, estimated richness proved larger in naive subsets than it did in memory subsets.

V was clipped by 5 bases and J by 7 bases; unmatched bases: 6. The V gene's germline CDR1 is SGHVS and CDR2 FQNEAQ. The CDR3 is 16 amino acids. The data were produced by immunoSEQ multiplex PCR, yet TCRdb's version contains in-frame clones alone and is incomplete. The table lists some 1.5 million clones, roughly 98% of them singletons. Donors were healthy HIV-negative adults without recent acute infections or vaccinations. It was into CD45RA+ naive and CD45RA-negative memory subsets that the CD4+ cells were split. The chain couples TRBV7-8 to TRBJ2-1, with 15 bases fitting TRBD2. The sample was naive CD4+ T cells sorted from blood. Subset given: CD45RA+ positively selected. This receptor was identified in a man aged 30 to 39 in good health. The CDR3 DNA follows: TGTGCCAGCAGCAAAGTCGGGACTAGCGGGAGGAATGAGCAGTTCTTC. Amino acids: CASSKVGTSGRNEQFF.